These 21 T cell receptor beta chains originate from one sample sequenced in a study of CD8 T cells in ankylosing spondylitis. TCRdb independently ran MiXCR on the 5' RACE reads; one entry per CDR3 protein. The sample gives about 160,000 distinct CDR3 sequences, 44% of which show up once; roughly 15% is in the top ten. Sequenced input: synovial fluid, either unsorted or a sorted T cell fraction (not recorded which). Receptor source: a male donor with ankylosing spondylitis.

The chain is built from TRBV6-1 and TRBJ1-4; weak D call: TRBD1 (6 bases). V lost 1 base and J 7 bases, leaving 16 bases between the germline ends. The germline gives CDR1 MNHNS, CDR2 SASEGT. This CDR3 is 16 amino acids long. The CDR3 DNA reads TGTGCCAGCAGTGAAGGAGGGGGGAAAGGGGGTGAAAAACTGTTTTTT. Its protein product is CASSEGGGKGGEKLFF.

This sequence joins TRBV4-2 and TRBJ2-7; 8 positions match TRBD1. This CDR3 has 14 amino acids. After removal of 4 bases from V and 2 bases from J, the junction contained 4 bases not matched to a gene. Germline V gene data show CDR1 as LGHNA and CDR2 as YNFKEQ. CDR3 bases: TGTGCCAGCAGCCCGCGGACAGGGCCCTACGAGCAGTACTTC. Protein product: CASSPRTGPYEQYF.

V usage is TRBV5-8 and J usage is TRBJ2-1; D gene unclear. This CDR3 is 16 amino acids long. Germline V CDR1 and CDR2: SGHTS, YDEGEE. Trimming stripped 3 bases from V and 10 bases from J, with 23 bases between. CDR3 sequence: CASSSSHRRTCVEQFF. The DNA for the CDR3 is TGTGCCAGCAGCTCATCCCACCGGCGGACCTGTGTCGAGCAGTTCTTC.

This clonotype occurred a few times. V is TRBV12-3 or TRBV12-4 and J is TRBJ1-6; D gene unclear. Trimming pared 6 bases from V and 11 bases from J, leaving 14 bases between. The CDR3 is made up of 13 amino acids. The CDR3 DNA reads TGTGCCAGCAGCCCTCAAGGACTCGCACCCCTCCACTTT. This sequence encodes CASSPQGLAPLHF.

V is TRBV10-3 and J is TRBJ1-1, with D uncertain. V lost 10 bases and J 4 bases, leaving 22 bases between the germline ends. Germline CDR1 ENHRY, CDR2 SYGVKD. This CDR3 spans 15 amino acids. DNA of the CDR3: TGTGCCACCAAGAAGACACGTCGGGAGGTCACTGAAGCTTTCTTT. Its protein product is CATKKTRREVTEAFF.

The chain couples TRBV6-1 to TRBJ2-2; D not resolved. The V end lost 5 bases, the J end lost 4 bases, and 11 bases lay between the germline ends. CDR1 and CDR2 from the germline V gene are MNHNS and SASEGT. The CDR3 consists of 14 residues. The CDR3 DNA follows: TGTGCCAGCAGTCGGTTGGCGGCCACCGGGGAGCTGTTTTTT. This encodes CASSRLAATGELFF.

The rearrangement uses TRBV7-9 and TRBJ1-2, with unresolved D. Germline V gives CDR1 SEHNR, CDR2 FQNEAQ (reference sequence). The CDR3 loop spans 13 amino acids. V was trimmed by 3 bases and J by 4 bases, leaving 9 bases between them. CDR3 region: CASSLGSSYGYTF. The CDR3 DNA sequence: TGTGCCAGCAGCTTGGGCAGTTCCTATGGCTACACCTTC.

This chain links TRBV4-2 with TRBJ2-1, with D tentatively TRBD2 (5 bases). In germline, CDR1 is LGHNA, CDR2 YNFKEQ. Trimming removed 3 bases from V and 10 bases from J, with 10 bases in between. The CDR3 extends over 12 amino acids. The CDR3 loop reads CASSHEGWEQFF. The CDR3 coding sequence is TGTGCCAGCAGCCACGAGGGATGGGAGCAGTTCTTC.

This chain joins TRBV18 and TRBJ2-7; D unclear. The CDR3 is 14 amino acids. Trimming pared 3 bases from V and 3 bases from J, leaving 12 bases between. CDR1 and CDR2 from the germline V gene are KGHSH and LQKENI. The CDR3 sequence is CASSPAGKGYEQYF. CDR3 sequence (DNA): TGTGCCAGCTCACCGGCAGGTAAAGGCTACGAGCAGTACTTC.

This clonotype appeared a few times. The chain uses TRBV6-5 and TRBJ2-2; no definite D call. V was shortened by 6 bases and J by 3 bases, with 5 bases between the two germline ends. The germline V gene encodes CDR1 MNHEY and CDR2 SVGAGI. CDR3 length: 12 amino acids. The CDR3 DNA follows: TGTGCCAGCAGGTTCGACACCGGGGAGCTGTTTTTT. The encoded protein is CASRFDTGELFF.

The chain combines TRBV28 with TRBJ1-2; D might be TRBD1 (5 bases). The CDR3 sequence is 15 residues long. Trimming removed 5 bases from V and 5 bases from J, with 18 bases in between. Germline V gives CDR1 MDHEN, CDR2 SYDVKM. The CDR3 coding sequence is TGTGCCAGCAGTCTCCGAGCTTGGGGGGAGTATGGCTACACCTTC. Translation: CASSLRAWGEYGYTF.

This clonotype has more than one count but fewer than ten. The genes are TRBV7-9 and TRBJ1-5; TRBD1 aligns across 8 bases. The ends lost 5 bases at V and 4 bases at J; junction bases unmatched: 4. The CDR3 is 14 residues long. CDR1 is SEHNR, CDR2 FQNEAQ, per germline (reference sequence). CDR3: CASSEGQDNQPQHF. CDR3 in DNA: TGTGCCAGCAGCGAGGGACAGGATAATCAGCCCCAGCATTTT. Drawing the rest from reference TRBV7-9 and TRBJ1-5, the complete variable domain is DTGVSQNPRHKITKRGQNVTFRCDPISEHNRLYWYRQTLGQGPEFLTYFQNEAQLEKSRLLSDRFSAERPKGSFSTLEIQRTEQGDSAMYLCASSEGQDNQPQHFGDGTRLSIL.

The chain has TRBV29-1 and TRBJ2-7, with 13 bases fitting TRBD2. The trim removed 4 bases at V and 2 bases at J, leaving 2 bases unmatched. The V gene's germline CDR1 is SQVTM and CDR2 ANQGSEA. The CDR3 runs to 14 residues. The CDR3, as DNA: TGCAGCGTTGGGGGACTAGCGGGAACCTACGAGCAGTACTTC. It codes for CSVGGLAGTYEQYF.

In its sample, this clonotype was seen a few times. The chain has TRBV19 and TRBJ2-7, with D unresolved. CDR3 length: 14 amino acids. The V gene's germline CDR1 is LNHDA and CDR2 SQIVND (reference sequence). V gave up 6 bases and J gave up 2 bases, with 14 bases separating them. CDR3 nucleotides: TGTGCCAGTAGAATCACCGGCGGAGCCTACGAGCAGTACTTC. This translates into CASRITGGAYEQYF.

The CDR3 region has the DNA TGTGCCAGCAGCTACGGGACTAGCGACAATGAGCAGTTCTTC. Its protein is CASSYGTSDNEQFF. This rearrangement joins TRBV7-9 to TRBJ2-1; 10 bases map to TRBD2. Germline-derived CDR1 and CDR2 are SEHNR and FQNEAQ (reference sequence). V was clipped by 4 bases and J by 5 bases; unmatched bases: 2. The CDR3 consists of 14 residues.

V and J are TRBV5-5 and TRBJ1-2; possible D gene TRBD1, 6 bases. V lost 2 bases and J lost 4, with 9 bases in between. The CDR3 is made up of 13 amino acids. Germline-derived CDR1 and CDR2 are SGHKS and YYEKEE (reference sequence). The chain's CDR3 is CASSLDRSYGYTF. In DNA form, the CDR3 reads TGTGCCAGCAGCTTAGACAGGAGCTATGGCTACACCTTC.

V and J are TRBV28 and TRBJ2-1; 10 positions match TRBD1. The CDR3 covers 13 residues. Per germline, CDR1 MDHEN and CDR2 SYDVKM. Germline trimming cut 9 bases from V and 9 bases from J; bases unmatched to any gene: 8. The CDR3 sequence is CASSTGGLGEQFF. Here the CDR3 DNA reads TGTGCCAGTTCGACAGGGGGCCTCGGTGAGCAGTTCTTC.

The chain carries TRBV6-4 and TRBJ2-3; 11 bases line up with TRBD2. Germline assignment: CDR1 MRHNA and CDR2 SNTAGT. The CDR3 covers 15 residues. V lost 6 bases to trimming and J lost 5 bases; unmatched junction nucleotides: 7. Here the CDR3 reads CASSPLAGGKDTQYF. The CDR3 coding sequence is TGTGCCAGCAGCCCGCTAGCGGGGGGTAAAGATACGCAGTATTTT.

This rearrangement joins TRBV18 to TRBJ1-5; no definite D call. The germline gives CDR1 KGHSH, CDR2 LQKENI. The V gene lost 7 bases and the J gene lost 5 bases, with 15 bases spanning the gap. The CDR3 covers 14 residues. DNA for the CDR3: TGTGCCAGCTGTAGGAGGTTTTGTGATCAGCCCCAGCATTTT. This gives the protein CASCRRFCDQPQHF.

The J gene is TRBJ2-1, the V gene TRBV27, with 7 positions matching TRBD2. Unmatched junction bases numbered 2, after V lost 3 bases and J lost 3 bases. Germline V gene data show CDR1 as MNHEY and CDR2 as SMNVEV (reference sequence). The CDR3 runs 14 residues. CDR3 loop: CASSLASGYNEQFF. CDR3 nucleotide sequence: TGTGCCAGCAGTTTGGCTAGCGGCTACAATGAGCAGTTCTTC.

In its sample, this clonotype was seen a few times. This chain joins TRBV2 and TRBJ2-3, with D perhaps TRBD2 (5 bases). V gave up 2 bases and J gave up 2 bases, with 11 bases separating them. The CDR3 extends over 15 amino acids. Per the germline V gene, CDR1 is SNHLY and CDR2 is FYNNEI. CDR3 sequence reads: CASSELSRVTDTQYF. The CDR3 nucleotides are TGTGCCAGCAGTGAACTGTCGCGGGTCACAGATACGCAGTATTTT.